Listed below are T cell receptor beta chains from one sample, sequenced in a study of blood T cell repertoires in COVID-19. Clones were read by immunoSEQ multiplex PCR, and TCRdb kept only the in-frame ones, dropping some. This table holds 85,000 to 90,000 clones, more than 60% found once. Sequencing input: peripheral blood. These TCRs come from a man in his 70s with acute or convalescent COVID-19. Both conserved end residues are part of each CDR3. D genes are given only for firm matches. Only some rows state a clone size, as once, few, many or a class for expanded clones.

j_call clone_size v_call d_call cdr3_aa cdr3_nt
TRBJ1-4 . TRBV18 TRBD1 CASSPDGQAEKLFF TGTGCCAGCTCACCTGACGGACAGGCGGAAAAACTGTTTTTT
TRBJ2-1 once TRBV7-3 TRBD1 CASSWDRGQYNEQFF TGTGCCAGCAGCTGGGACAGGGGGCAATACAATGAGCAGTTCTTC
TRBJ2-1 . TRBV6-9 TRBD1 CANPGQGRCNEQFF TGTGCCAACCCCGGACAGGGGCGTTGCAATGAGCAGTTCTTC
TRBJ1-1 few TRBV29-1 . CSVLVLGTEAFF TGCAGCGTTCTAGTCCTTGGTACTGAAGCTTTCTTT
TRBJ2-5 . TRBV2 . CASGSQETQYF TGTGCCAGCGGCAGCCAAGAGACCCAGTACTTC
TRBJ1-6 few TRBV10-3 . CAISETGGLTSPLHF TGTGCCATCAGTGAGACGGGGGGCCTAACTTCACCCCTCCACTTT
TRBJ2-3 . TRBV7-9 . CASSFRGREADTQYF TGTGCCAGCAGCTTCAGGGGCCGCGAGGCCGATACGCAGTATTTT
TRBJ2-7 . TRBV5-1 TRBD2 CASSSGGAGYEQYF TGCGCCAGCAGCTCCGGGGGGGCCGGCTACGAGCAGTACTTC
TRBJ2-7 . TRBV5-4 . CASSFETYEQYF TGTGCCAGCAGCTTTGAGACCTACGAGCAGTACTTC
TRBJ1-6 . TRBV13 TRBD1 CASKRQGPYSPLHF TGTGCCAGCAAACGACAGGGACCCTATTCACCCCTCCACTTT
TRBJ1-6 . TRBV28 . CASSLLGAWDNSPLHF TGTGCCAGCAGTTTGCTAGGGGCATGGGATAATTCACCCCTCCACTTT
TRBJ2-1 . TRBV5-5 TRBD1 CASSLGGGEQFF TGTGCCAGCAGCTTGGGAGGGGGCGAGCAGTTCTTC
TRBJ1-5 . TRBV6-7 . CASSTPDKANQPQHF TGTGCCAGCAGTACCCCAGACAAAGCCAATCAGCCCCAGCATTTT
TRBJ1-5 . TRBV3-1/TRBV3-2 . CASSQLLTQPQHF TGTGCCAGCAGCCAATTGCTGACACAGCCCCAGCATTTT
TRBJ1-5 . TRBV19 TRBD1 CASSLTGQNQPQHF TGTGCCAGTAGCCTGACAGGGCAGAATCAGCCCCAGCATTTT
TRBJ2-7 . TRBV6-8 TRBD1 CASSSPGQGAKEQYF TGTGCCAGCAGTTCTCCGGGACAGGGGGCGAAGGAGCAGTACTTC
TRBJ1-5 . TRBV28 . CALSGGDSNQPQHF TGTGCCCTGTCTGGGGGGGATAGCAATCAGCCCCAGCATTTT
TRBJ2-5 . TRBV11-2 TRBD1 CASSYTGGMGETQYF TGTGCCAGCAGCTATACAGGGGGCATGGGGGAGACCCAGTACTTC
TRBJ2-7 few TRBV27 TRBD1 CASSFWTGSYEQYF TGTGCCAGCAGTTTCTGGACAGGGTCCTACGAGCAGTACTTC
TRBJ2-1 few TRBV6-1 TRBD2 CASSEVAGGKNEQFF TGTGCCAGCAGTGAGGTAGCGGGGGGCAAAAATGAGCAGTTCTTC
TRBJ1-6 . TRBV2 . CASRPSSYNSPLHF TGTGCCAGCAGGCCGAGCTCCTATAATTCACCCCTCCACTTT
TRBJ1-2 . TRBV6-1 TRBD1 CASSERGRGYYGYTF TGTGCCAGCAGTGAGAGAGGCAGGGGGTACTATGGCTACACCTTC
TRBJ2-3 once TRBV28 TRBD2 CASSSSGFLTDTQYF TGTGCCAGCAGTTCTAGCGGGTTCCTCACAGATACGCAGTATTTT
TRBJ2-1 . TRBV19 TRBD2 CATGTIRYNEQFF TGTGCCACCGGGACTATACGCTACAATGAGCAGTTCTTC
TRBJ1-5 . TRBV28 TRBD1 CASSPRTGNQPQHF TGTGCCAGCAGTCCCCGGACAGGGAATCAGCCCCAGCATTTT
TRBJ2-2 . TRBV5-1 . CASSLGAGELFF TGCGCCAGCAGCTTGGGAGCCGGGGAGCTGTTTTTT
TRBJ1-5 . TRBV20-1 TRBD1 CSASTVRGGNQPQHF TGCAGTGCTAGTACCGTCAGGGGGGGCAATCAGCCCCAGCATTTT
TRBJ2-1 . TRBV15 TRBD2 CATSRDLGTSGNEQFF TGTGCCACCAGCAGAGATCTCGGGACTAGCGGCAATGAGCAGTTCTTC
TRBJ1-5 . TRBV19 TRBD1 CASSTGTVLDQPQHF TGTGCCAGTAGTACGGGGACAGTCCTAGATCAGCCCCAGCATTTT
TRBJ2-1 . TRBV3-1/TRBV3-2 . CASSQTTGMGRGGYNEQFF TGTGCCAGCAGCCAGACAACGGGGATGGGGCGGGGTGGTTACAATGAGCAGTTCTTC
TRBJ1-5 . TRBV28 . CASSLMVTPGHF TGTGCCAGCAGTTTAATGGTAACCCCAGGGCATTTT
TRBJ2-5 few TRBV5-4 . CASSTHPVQETQYF TGTGCCAGCAGCACTCATCCCGTCCAAGAGACCCAGTACTTC
TRBJ2-4 . TRBV7-9 TRBD1 CASSEPGQHHKNIQYF TGTGCCAGCAGCGAACCGGGACAGCATCACAAAAACATTCAGTACTTC
TRBJ1-5 . TRBV2 . CASSSPYQPQHF TGTGCCAGCAGTTCCCCGTATCAGCCCCAGCATTTT
TRBJ1-1 . TRBV6-6 TRBD1 CASSDRGNTEAFF TGTGCCAGCAGTGACAGGGGGAACACTGAAGCTTTCTTT
TRBJ2-1 . TRBV2 . CASKLRSYNEQFF TGTGCCAGCAAGTTGAGATCGTACAATGAGCAGTTCTTC
TRBJ2-3 few TRBV4-2 TRBD2 CASSQVGRGGIDTQYF TGTGCCAGCAGCCAAGTGGGGCGGGGGGGCATAGATACGCAGTATTTT
TRBJ1-1 . TRBV29-1 . CSVVALNTEAFF TGCAGCGTTGTGGCACTGAACACTGAAGCTTTCTTT
TRBJ1-3 few TRBV7-9 . CASSLLIEGTIYF TGTGCCAGCAGCTTACTAATTGAGGGCACCATATATTTT
TRBJ2-5 . TRBV15 TRBD2 CATSRASSGGAKTQYF TGTGCCACCAGCAGAGCTTCTAGCGGGGGGGCCAAGACCCAGTACTTC
TRBJ1-2 few TRBV28 . CASSLTDVYGYTF TGTGCCAGCAGTTTGACAGACGTATATGGCTACACCTTC
TRBJ1-6 few TRBV6-5 . CASRNGGRDSPLHF TGTGCCAGCAGAAACGGAGGGCGAGACTCACCCCTCCACTTT
TRBJ2-1 . TRBV29-1 . CSVEPGDNEQFF TGCAGCGTTGAGCCAGGGGACAATGAGCAGTTCTTC
TRBJ1-6 . TRBV27 TRBD1 CASSGQGASRSRSPLHF TGTGCCAGTTCCGGACAGGGGGCGTCCAGGTCGCGTTCACCCCTCCACTTT
TRBJ1-5 . TRBV19 . CASKPGAGQPQHF TGTGCCAGTAAGCCAGGGGCAGGTCAGCCCCAGCATTTT
TRBJ1-2 . TRBV7-8 . CASSLLTAANYGYTF TGTGCCAGCAGCTTACTGACAGCCGCTAACTATGGCTACACCTTC
TRBJ1-4 . TRBV28 . CASSLAGGLGNEKLFF TGTGCCAGCAGTTTAGCTGGGGGCCTCGGTAATGAAAAACTGTTTTTT
TRBJ2-1 . TRBV7-6 . CASSLLGGASYNEQFF TGTGCCAGCAGCTTATTAGGGGGGGCCTCCTACAATGAGCAGTTCTTC
TRBJ1-1 . TRBV3-1/TRBV3-2 TRBD1 CASSHRGMNTEAFF TGTGCCAGCAGCCACAGGGGGATGAACACTGAAGCTTTCTTT
TRBJ2-7 few TRBV4-1 . CASSPKSLVSDEQYF TGCGCCAGCAGCCCTAAGTCTCTTGTAAGTGACGAGCAGTACTTC